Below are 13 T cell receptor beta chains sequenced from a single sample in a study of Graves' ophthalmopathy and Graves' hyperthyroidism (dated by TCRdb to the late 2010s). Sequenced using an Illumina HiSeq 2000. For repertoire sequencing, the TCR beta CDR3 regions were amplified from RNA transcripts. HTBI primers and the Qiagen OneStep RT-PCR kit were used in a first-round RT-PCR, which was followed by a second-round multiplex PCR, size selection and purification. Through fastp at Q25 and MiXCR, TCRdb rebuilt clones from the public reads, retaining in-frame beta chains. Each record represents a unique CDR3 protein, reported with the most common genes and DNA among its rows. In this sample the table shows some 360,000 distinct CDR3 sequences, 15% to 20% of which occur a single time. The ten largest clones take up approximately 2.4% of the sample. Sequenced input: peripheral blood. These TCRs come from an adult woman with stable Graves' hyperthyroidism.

The CDR3 reads CSAAGTGSVGYTF. The DNA of the CDR3 is TGCAGTGCTGCCGGGACAGGCTCTGTTGGCTACACCTTC. The V gene is TRBV20-1, the J gene TRBJ1-2, with 8 bases that match TRBD1. With V trimmed by 5 bases and J by 7 bases, 9 bases remained unmatched. Germline CDR1 is DFQATT and CDR2 is SNEGSKA (reference sequence). This CDR3 comprises 13 residues.

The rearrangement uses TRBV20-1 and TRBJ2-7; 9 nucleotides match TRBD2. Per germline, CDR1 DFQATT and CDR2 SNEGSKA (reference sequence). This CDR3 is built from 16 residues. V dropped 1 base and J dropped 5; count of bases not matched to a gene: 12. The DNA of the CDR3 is TGCAGTGCTAGAGGGTTAAGGGGACTAGCTACCCACGAGCAGTACTTC. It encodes CSARGLRGLATHEQYF.

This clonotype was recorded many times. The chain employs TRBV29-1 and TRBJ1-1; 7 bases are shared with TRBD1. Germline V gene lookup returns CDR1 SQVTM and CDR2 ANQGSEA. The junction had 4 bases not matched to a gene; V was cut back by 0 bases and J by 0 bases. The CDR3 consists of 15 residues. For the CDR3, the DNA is TGCAGCGTTGAAGACGTGGGACAGATGAACACTGAAGCTTTCTTT. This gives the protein CSVEDVGQMNTEAFF. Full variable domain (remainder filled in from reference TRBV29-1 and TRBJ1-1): SAVISQKPSRDICQRGTSLTIQCQVDSQVTMMFWYRQQPGQSLTLIATANQGSEATYESGFVIDKFPISRPNLTFSTLTVSNMSPEDSSIYLCSVEDVGQMNTEAFFGQGTRLTVV.

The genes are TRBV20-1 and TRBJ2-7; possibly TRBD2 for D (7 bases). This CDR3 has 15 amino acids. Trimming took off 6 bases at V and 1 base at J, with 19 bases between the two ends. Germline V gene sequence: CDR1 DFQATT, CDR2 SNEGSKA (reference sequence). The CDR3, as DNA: TGCAGTGCGGGGGGGGCCGGCTCTTCGTCCTACGAGCAGTACTTC. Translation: CSAGGAGSSSYEQYF.

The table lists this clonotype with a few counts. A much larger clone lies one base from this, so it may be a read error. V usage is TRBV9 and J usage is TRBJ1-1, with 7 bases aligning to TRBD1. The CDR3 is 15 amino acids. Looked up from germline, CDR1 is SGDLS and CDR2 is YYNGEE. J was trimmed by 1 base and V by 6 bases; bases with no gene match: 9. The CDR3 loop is CASIPGGSWNTEAFF. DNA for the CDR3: TGTGCCAGCATCCCAGGGGGTTCCTGGAACACTGAAGCTTTCTTT.

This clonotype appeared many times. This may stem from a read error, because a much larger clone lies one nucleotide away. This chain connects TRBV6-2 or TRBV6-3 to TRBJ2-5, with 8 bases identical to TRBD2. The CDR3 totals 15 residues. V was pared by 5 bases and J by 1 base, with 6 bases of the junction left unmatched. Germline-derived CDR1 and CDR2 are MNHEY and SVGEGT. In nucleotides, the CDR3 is TGTGCCAGCAGTAACGGGAGGGCCCTCCAAGAGACCCAGTACTTC. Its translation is CASSNGRALQETQYF.

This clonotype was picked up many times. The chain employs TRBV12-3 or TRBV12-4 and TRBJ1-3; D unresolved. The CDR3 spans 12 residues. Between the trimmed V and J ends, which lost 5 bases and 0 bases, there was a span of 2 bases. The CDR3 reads CASSDSGNTIYF. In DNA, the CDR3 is TGTGCCAGCAGTGACTCTGGAAACACCATATATTTT.

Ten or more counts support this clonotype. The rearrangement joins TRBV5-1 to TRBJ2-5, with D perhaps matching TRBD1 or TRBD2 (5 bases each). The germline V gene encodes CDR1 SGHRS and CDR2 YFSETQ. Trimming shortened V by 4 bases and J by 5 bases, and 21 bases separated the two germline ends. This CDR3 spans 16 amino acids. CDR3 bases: TGCGCCAGCAGCAAGGGGAGCATATTATTGGCGGAGACCCAGTACTTC. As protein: CASSKGSILLAETQYF.

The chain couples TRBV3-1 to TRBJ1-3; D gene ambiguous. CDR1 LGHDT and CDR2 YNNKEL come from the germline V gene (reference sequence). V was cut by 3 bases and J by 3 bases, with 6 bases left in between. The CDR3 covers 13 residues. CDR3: CASSQGFGNTIYF. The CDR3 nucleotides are TGTGCCAGCAGCCAGGGATTTGGAAACACCATATATTTT.

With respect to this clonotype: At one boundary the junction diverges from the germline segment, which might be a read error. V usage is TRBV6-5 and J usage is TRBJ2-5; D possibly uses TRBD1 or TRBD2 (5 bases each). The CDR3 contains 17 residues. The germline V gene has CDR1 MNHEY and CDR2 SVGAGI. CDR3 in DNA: TGTGCCAGCAGTTACTCCCCGGTCAGGGAGTACCAAGAGACCCAGCACTTC. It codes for CASSYSPVREYQETQHF.

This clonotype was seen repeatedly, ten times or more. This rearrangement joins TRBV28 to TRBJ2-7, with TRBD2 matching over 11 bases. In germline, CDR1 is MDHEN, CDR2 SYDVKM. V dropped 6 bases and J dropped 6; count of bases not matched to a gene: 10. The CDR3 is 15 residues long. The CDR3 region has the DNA TGTGCCAGCAGCTTCCATAGCGGGAGGGGCGGCGAGCAGTACTTC. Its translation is CASSFHSGRGGEQYF.

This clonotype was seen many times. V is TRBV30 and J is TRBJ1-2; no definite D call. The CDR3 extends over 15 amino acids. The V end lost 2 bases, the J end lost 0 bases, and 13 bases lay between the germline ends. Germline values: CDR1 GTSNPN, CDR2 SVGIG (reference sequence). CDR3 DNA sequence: TGTGCCTGGAGTTGGGGAGACGGAGCTAACTATGGCTACACCTTC. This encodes CAWSWGDGANYGYTF.

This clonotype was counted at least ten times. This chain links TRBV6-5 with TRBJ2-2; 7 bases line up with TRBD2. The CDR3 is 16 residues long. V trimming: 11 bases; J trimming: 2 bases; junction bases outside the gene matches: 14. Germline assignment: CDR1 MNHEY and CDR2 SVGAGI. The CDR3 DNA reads TGTGCCGGCACTTCAACCGGGACTAAAAACACCGGGGAGCTGTTTTTT. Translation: CAGTSTGTKNTGELFF.